This is a list of T cell receptor beta chains from one sample in a study of technical replicates of blood from a handful of donors. Clones were read by immunoSEQ multiplex PCR, and TCRdb kept only the in-frame ones, dropping some. The sample shows some 81,000 clones, roughly 91% of them seen only once. The specimen was T cells isolated from PBMCs. The receptors shown here come from a human donor in good health. The CDR3 runs from the conserved cysteine through the conserved F or W. The D gene is left open where the match is weak. The listing skips clone size in some rows; elsewhere it reads once, few, many or a size class.

J gene: TRBJ2-7
clone size: once
D gene: -
V gene: TRBV27
CDR3 DNA: TGTGCCAGCAGTTTAGATCGGGGTACGCCATACGAGCAGTACTTC
CDR3 protein: CASSLDRGTPYEQYF

J gene: TRBJ1-1
clone size: -
D gene: -
V gene: TRBV5-1
CDR3 DNA: TGCGCCAGCAGCCTCGCGGGGGGGGACCGGGCCCAAGCTTTCTTT
CDR3 protein: CASSLAGGDRAQAFF

J gene: TRBJ1-2
clone size: -
D gene: TRBD1
V gene: TRBV6-1
CDR3 DNA: TGTGCCAGCAGACACAGGGGGCAAGAGATGGGCTACACCTTC
CDR3 protein: CASRHRGQEMGYTF

J gene: TRBJ2-2
clone size: -
D gene: -
V gene: TRBV7-9
CDR3 DNA: TGTGCCAGCAGCTTGGTCCCAGTGAGGACCGGGGAGCTGTTTTTT
CDR3 protein: CASSLVPVRTGELFF

J gene: TRBJ2-7
clone size: -
D gene: -
V gene: TRBV6-1
CDR3 DNA: TGTGCCAGCAGTGAAGCCCTCGGTGCCTACGAGCAGTACTTC
CDR3 protein: CASSEALGAYEQYF

J gene: TRBJ2-1
clone size: once
D gene: -
V gene: TRBV14
CDR3 DNA: TGTGCCAGCAGCCAAGGTCCTAGGGGGTCCTACAATGAGCAGTTCTTC
CDR3 protein: CASSQGPRGSYNEQFF

J gene: TRBJ1-5
clone size: -
D gene: -
V gene: TRBV5-8
CDR3 DNA: TGTGCCAGCAGCTTGGAAGGGGTGCTGCCCCAGCATTTT
CDR3 protein: CASSLEGVLPQHF

J gene: TRBJ2-2
clone size: few
D gene: -
V gene: TRBV6-5
CDR3 DNA: TGTGCCAGCAGTTACGACTCCCTCACCGGGGAGCTGTTTTTT
CDR3 protein: CASSYDSLTGELFF

J gene: TRBJ1-5
clone size: once
D gene: -
V gene: TRBV9
CDR3 DNA: TGTGCCAGCAGCGTAGGCGGCAGCAATCAGCCCCAGCATTTT
CDR3 protein: CASSVGGSNQPQHF

J gene: TRBJ2-3
clone size: -
D gene: TRBD1
V gene: TRBV25-1
CDR3 DNA: TGTGCCAGCAGTCCAGCGACCGGGACAGGGGCTGCAGATACGCAGTATTTT
CDR3 protein: CASSPATGTGAADTQYF

J gene: TRBJ1-2
clone size: once
D gene: -
V gene: TRBV27
CDR3 DNA: TGTGCCAGCAGTTTTGGGGGGAGCGGCTACACCTTC
CDR3 protein: CASSFGGSGYTF

J gene: TRBJ1-1
clone size: few
D gene: -
V gene: TRBV5-1
CDR3 DNA: TGCGCCAGCAGCTTGGGTACATCGAACACTGAAGCTTTCTTT
CDR3 protein: CASSLGTSNTEAFF

J gene: TRBJ1-5
clone size: once
D gene: -
V gene: TRBV4-1
CDR3 DNA: TGCGCCAGCAGCCGGAGGGTGGGAGGTGGTCAGCCCCAGCATTTT
CDR3 protein: CASSRRVGGGQPQHF

J gene: TRBJ1-1
clone size: few
D gene: -
V gene: TRBV6-5
CDR3 DNA: TGTGCCAGCAGCCCTGGTTACGGTGCAAACACTGAAGCTTTCTTT
CDR3 protein: CASSPGYGANTEAFF

J gene: TRBJ2-5
clone size: -
D gene: -
V gene: TRBV5-1
CDR3 DNA: TGCGCCAGCAGCTTGGAGGAGGCGGAGACCCAGTACTTC
CDR3 protein: CASSLEEAETQYF

J gene: TRBJ2-1
clone size: -
D gene: TRBD2
V gene: TRBV7-9
CDR3 DNA: TGTGCCAGCAGCTCACGGACTAGCGGGTACAATGAGCAGTTCTTC
CDR3 protein: CASSSRTSGYNEQFF

J gene: TRBJ1-5
clone size: -
D gene: -
V gene: TRBV27
CDR3 DNA: TGTGCCAGCAGTTTATATTCGGGTTGGCAGCCCCAGCATTTT
CDR3 protein: CASSLYSGWQPQHF

J gene: TRBJ1-5
clone size: -
D gene: TRBD1
V gene: TRBV10-3
CDR3 DNA: TGTGCCATCAGTGAAGACGGACAGGGTAATCAGCCCCAGCATTTT
CDR3 protein: CAISEDGQGNQPQHF

J gene: TRBJ2-7
clone size: few
D gene: -
V gene: TRBV6-5
CDR3 DNA: TGTGCCAGCAGACAACTAGGAAACTACGAGCAGTACTTC
CDR3 protein: CASRQLGNYEQYF

J gene: TRBJ1-3
clone size: -
D gene: -
V gene: TRBV30
CDR3 DNA: TGTGCCTGGGCAGGGGTAAACACCATATATTTT
CDR3 protein: CAWAGVNTIYF

J gene: TRBJ1-2
clone size: -
D gene: -
V gene: TRBV12-5
CDR3 DNA: TGTGCTAATCCACTACAGGGCGGCTATGGCTACACCTTC
CDR3 protein: CANPLQGGYGYTF

J gene: TRBJ1-5
clone size: -
D gene: -
V gene: TRBV27
CDR3 DNA: TGTGCCAGCAGTCAAACCACGACAGGCAACAATCAGCCCCAGCATTTT
CDR3 protein: CASSQTTTGNNQPQHF